This T cell receptor (beta chain) was observed in a study of regulatory T cells in long-lasting Graves disease. Study context: Graves' patients with a new diagnosis had received antithyroid drugs under 3 months.

Indicated time point: newly diagnosed GD, antithyroid drugs for less than 3 months. The TCR library used RNA extracted from PBMCs. A roughly 8.6-milliliter sample of peripheral blood was drawn into EDTA tubes. General study results and limits: Patients with persistent disease showed a bias toward TRBV28, TRBJ1-2 and TRBJ2-5. New patients shared approximately 1,000 public clonotypes, and persistent patients shared more, with 2,741.

This clonotype was seen ten or more times. Its specificity is not known. Library construction for TCR beta used iRepertoire HTBI primers and Arm-PCR of CDR3 regions. TCRdb re-called the multiplex PCR reads with MiXCR, one entry per CDR3 protein. The sample lists fewer than 400,000 distinct CDR3 sequences, about 18% occurring once. The CDR3 length is 16 residues. The ends were cut back, 5 bases at V and 5 bases at J, with 19 bases in the middle. Germline CDR1 is LNHDA and CDR2 is SQIVND (reference sequence). The specimen was peripheral blood mononuclear cells (PBMCs), collected at new diagnosis, from a patient treated with antithyroid drugs. This chain joins TRBV19 and TRBJ1-5, with D unclear. The sequence was collected from a female donor with Graves disease. In DNA, the CDR3 is TGTGCCAGTAGTTTTCCTCAGGTAGGATGGGATCAGCCCCAGCATTTT. It is translated as CASSFPQVGWDQPQHF.